This TCR beta chain was identified during a study of beta chain features in type 1 diabetes. Study-level information: Cell yields, gender and age were similar in healthy donors and patients.

cDNA synthesis used the whole RNA isolate, giving expressed TCRB sequences. Profiling relied on immunoSEQ multiplex PCR, and the TCRdb table lists in-frame clones only, not all of them. This sample has 620,000 or so clones; roughly a sixth occur once, and the top ten carry about 0.087%. The germline V gene encodes CDR1 SNHLY and CDR2 FYNNEI. This CDR3 region has 15 residues. The V end was cut by 1 base, the J end by 3 bases, with 9 bases between. Turning to this clone: Its antigen is not known.

Researchers reported sorting CD4+ naive, central memory, regulatory and stem cell-like memory cells via CD45RO/CCR7/CD25/CD127/CD95/CD27. General study results and limits: Among type 1 diabetes patients, VDJ junctions had fewer insertions and more deletions. Type 1 diabetes patients showed a moderate but significant shortening of TCRB CDR3s in all four CD4+ subsets.

Sequenced input: naive CD4+ T cells from blood. The genes are TRBV2 and TRBJ2-2; maybe TRBD2 (6 bases). This TCR was sampled from a man younger than 30 in good health. Here the CDR3 reads CASSEDGGDTGELFF. Here the CDR3 DNA reads TGTGCCAGCAGTGAAGACGGGGGAGACACCGGGGAGCTGTTTTTT.